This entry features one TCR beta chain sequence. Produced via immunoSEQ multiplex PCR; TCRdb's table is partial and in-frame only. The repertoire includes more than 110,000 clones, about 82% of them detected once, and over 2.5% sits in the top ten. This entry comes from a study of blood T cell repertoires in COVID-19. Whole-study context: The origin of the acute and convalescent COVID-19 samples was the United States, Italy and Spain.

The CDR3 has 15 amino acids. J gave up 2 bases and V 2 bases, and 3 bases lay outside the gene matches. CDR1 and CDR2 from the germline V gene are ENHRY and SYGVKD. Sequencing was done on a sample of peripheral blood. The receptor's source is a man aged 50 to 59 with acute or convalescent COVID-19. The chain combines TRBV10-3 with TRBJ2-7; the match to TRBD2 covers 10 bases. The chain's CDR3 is CAISEGLAGAYEQYF. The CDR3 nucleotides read TGTGCCATCAGTGAGGGGCTAGCGGGAGCCTACGAGCAGTACTTC.